This TCR beta chain appears in the sequencing data of a study of blood T cell repertoires in COVID-19. About the study: Samples came from the United States, Italy and Spain, spanning acute and convalescent COVID-19. PBMCs, B-cell-depleted T cells, or T cells were the source of the cDNA or gDNA that made up the material.

Trimming left V 0 bases short and J 13 bases short, with 21 bases between. CDR1 and CDR2 (germline): MGHRA, YSYEKL. The CDR3 consists of 16 residues. Under the authors' procedure: Amplification of reference gene primers was used by the study to estimate nucleated cell counts. Profiled with immunoSEQ multiplex PCR; TCRdb holds only in-frame clones, not every one. The D gene and trimming were derived from the DNA, and the V and J assignments and clone size from that table. Here the sample spans hundreds of thousands of clones, 84% being singletons. Sequencing used peripheral blood. The sequence came from a man under 40 with active or convalescent COVID-19. The rearrangement joins TRBV4-1 to TRBJ1-4; D possibly corresponds to TRBD1 (6 bases). CDR3 DNA sequence: TGCGCCAGCAGCCAAGATCGGGACATCCTGGGGGAAGGACTGTTTTTT. Protein product: CASSQDRDILGEGLFF.